The 23 T cell receptor beta chains reported below all come from one sample, sequenced in a study. Cells sorted as Tregs were CD4+, CD25+ and CD127-/low. TCRdb passed the 5' RACE reads through MiXCR, listing each CDR3 protein once. The table includes 50,000 to 60,000 distinct CDR3 sequences, 20% detected once. The sequenced sample was tumor-infiltrating Tregs sorted from the breast tumor. The receptors come from a female donor with breast cancer.

The rearrangement joins TRBV12-3 or TRBV12-4 to TRBJ2-1; D call uncertain. Trimming took off 7 bases at V and 0 bases at J, with 10 bases between the two ends. CDR3 length: 14 residues. This CDR3 reads CASTINFSYNEQFF. The CDR3 DNA follows: TGTGCCAGCACCATTAATTTCTCCTACAATGAGCAGTTCTTC.

V is TRBV7-9 and J is TRBJ1-1; no clear D gene. Trimming left V 6 bases short and J 1 base short, with 6 bases between. The CDR3 loop spans 12 amino acids. Germline V CDR1 and CDR2: SEHNR, FQNEAQ (reference sequence). CDR3 nucleotides: TGTGCCAGCAGTCGCCGGAACACTGAAGCTTTCTTT. Translated, it gives CASSRRNTEAFF.

This clonotype was counted between two and nine times. J is TRBJ2-2 and V is TRBV6-2 or TRBV6-3; D might be TRBD1 (6 bases). In germline, CDR1 is MNHEY, CDR2 SVGEGT. The CDR3 spans 15 residues. Trimming stripped 6 bases from V and 1 base from J, with 12 bases between. Here the CDR3 DNA reads TGTGCCAGCAGATCGACGGGACAGAACACCGGGGAGCTGTTTTTT. The encoded protein is CASRSTGQNTGELFF.

On this clonotype: This could be a read error, since a much larger clone is one nucleotide away. This rearrangement joins TRBV5-1 to TRBJ2-1; 9 nucleotides agree with TRBD2. Trimming at V came to 3 bases and at J to 8 bases, leaving 9 bases not matched to a gene. Germline V lookup: CDR1 SGHRS, CDR2 YFSETQ. The CDR3 runs to 15 residues. The CDR3 reads CASSSGTSTNDEQFF. CDR3 in DNA: TGCGCCAGCAGCTCCGGGACTAGCACGAACGATGAGCAGTTCTTC.

This clonotype was counted many times. V gene TRBV5-6 combines with J gene TRBJ2-2, with 8 bases lining up with TRBD2. With 5 bases clipped from V and 7 bases from J, the junction kept 10 bases outside the gene matches. CDR1 is SGHDT, CDR2 YYEEEE, per germline. The CDR3 is 15 residues long. The CDR3, as DNA: TGTGCCAGCAGTGGGAATGCGGGAGGAAGCGGGGAGCTGTTTTTT. It codes for CASSGNAGGSGELFF.

There are many counts of this clonotype. J is TRBJ1-5 and V is TRBV6-2 or TRBV6-3, with TRBD1 identical over 7 bases. The CDR3 sequence is 14 residues long. Trimming at V came to 7 bases and at J to 1 base, leaving 4 bases not matched to a gene. CDR1 and CDR2 from the germline V gene are MNHEY and SVGEGT. The CDR3 protein is CASKRQGSNQPQHF. CDR3 bases: TGTGCCAGCAAGAGACAGGGAAGCAATCAGCCCCAGCATTTT.

In this sample, this clonotype turned up many times. The chain combines TRBV6-6 with TRBJ2-5, with 8 bases that match TRBD2. The CDR3 is 15 amino acids. V lost 8 bases and J lost 2; bases outside the gene matches: 10. Germline-derived CDR1 and CDR2 are MNHNY and SVGAGI (reference sequence). The CDR3 reads CASLEAGGRQETQYF. The CDR3 DNA follows: TGTGCCAGCCTGGAGGCGGGAGGTCGTCAAGAGACCCAGTACTTC.

In its sample, this clonotype was seen many times. This chain joins TRBV20-1 and TRBJ1-2; 9 positions match TRBD1. Germline lookup yields CDR1 DFQATT and CDR2 SNEGSKA (reference sequence). The CDR3 covers 13 residues. Trimming took 5 bases from V and 7 from J; bases not matched to a gene: 8. CDR3: CSADKQGAGGYTF. The CDR3 DNA is TGCAGTGCTGACAAACAGGGGGCAGGTGGCTACACCTTC.

The V and J genes are TRBV12-3 or TRBV12-4 and TRBJ2-3; TRBD2 aligns across 8 bases. With 3 bases clipped from V and 8 bases from J, the junction kept 22 bases outside the gene matches. The CDR3 extends over 19 amino acids. The CDR3 bases are TGTGCCAGCAGTTTTAACCCCGGCTGGGGAGCGGGAGTTTCGGGTACGCAGTATTTT. It codes for CASSFNPGWGAGVSGTQYF.

In its sample, this clonotype was seen a few times. The chain couples TRBV5-1 to TRBJ2-5; 7 bases agree with TRBD1. The CDR3 is 14 amino acids. The germline V gene encodes CDR1 SGHRS and CDR2 YFSETQ. V lost 3 bases to trimming and J lost 3 bases; unmatched junction nucleotides: 5. In nucleotides, the CDR3 is TGCGCCAGCAGCTCAGCCGGGACAGAAGAGACCCAGTACTTC. The encoded protein is CASSSAGTEETQYF.

The V call is TRBV2, the J call TRBJ2-7, with TRBD2 matching over 10 bases. This CDR3 has 15 amino acids. Unmatched junction bases numbered 11, after V lost 8 bases and J lost 4 bases. Germline CDR1 is SNHLY and CDR2 is FYNNEI. CDR3 nucleotides: TGTGCCAGCTCCCCAGAGAGCGGGAGGGCTTACGAGCAGTACTTC. As protein: CASSPESGRAYEQYF. The full variable domain, rest sourced from reference TRBV2 and TRBJ2-7, is EPEVTQTPSHQVTQMGQEVILRCVPISNHLYFYWYRQILGQKVEFLVSFYNNEISEKSEIFDDQFSVERPDGSNFTLKIRSTKLEDSAMYFCASSPESGRAYEQYFGPGTRLTVT.

The CDR3 sequence: CASSFSTTTEAFF. The CDR3 DNA reads TGTGCCAGCAGCTTCTCGACAACCACTGAAGCTTTCTTT. V usage is TRBV7-7 and J usage is TRBJ1-1; D not resolved. The CDR3 is 13 amino acids. Germline values: CDR1 SSHAT, CDR2 FNYEAQ (reference sequence). The germline V and J ends were trimmed by 3 bases and 4 bases, with 9 bases remaining between them.

The rearrangement uses TRBV12-3 or TRBV12-4 and TRBJ2-1; 11 nucleotides agree with TRBD2. J was trimmed by 3 bases and V by 4 bases; bases with no gene match: 2. The CDR3 spans 15 residues. CDR3: CASSSTSGNYNEQFF. CDR3 in DNA: TGTGCCAGCAGTTCGACTAGCGGGAACTACAATGAGCAGTTCTTC.

V is TRBV28 and J is TRBJ2-1; 11 bases line up with TRBD2. Germline V lookup: CDR1 MDHEN, CDR2 SYDVKM. The CDR3 has 17 residues. The junction had 7 bases not matched to a gene; V was cut back by 4 bases and J by 2 bases. This chain's CDR3 is CASSSGTSGYAYNEQFF. CDR3 sequence (DNA): TGTGCCAGCAGTTCCGGGACTAGCGGATATGCCTACAATGAGCAGTTCTTC.

The chain joins TRBV20-1 to TRBJ2-1; 15 positions match TRBD2. Germline CDR1 reads DFQATT; CDR2 reads SNEGSKA (reference sequence). V lost 0 bases to trimming and J lost 9 bases; unmatched junction nucleotides: 6. This CDR3 region has 16 residues. The CDR3, as DNA: TGCAGTGCTAGAGATGCGGGACTAGCGGGAGGAGGTGAGCAGTTCTTC. It yields the protein CSARDAGLAGGGEQFF.

The rearrangement uses TRBV10-3 and TRBJ1-1, with 8 bases identical to TRBD1. The CDR3 contains 14 residues. The germline V gene has CDR1 ENHRY and CDR2 SYGVKD. The V and J ends lost 11 bases and 1 base, in that order; junction bases with no gene match: 9. The CDR3 DNA reads as TGTGCCTCCCAGACAGGGGCGACGAACACTGAAGCTTTCTTT. Its translation: CASQTGATNTEAFF.

The table lists this clonotype with many counts. V gene TRBV11-1 combines with J gene TRBJ2-7, with 8 bases identical to TRBD1. In germline, CDR1 is SGHAT, CDR2 FQDESV (reference sequence). V shed 2 bases, J shed 2 bases, and the junction held 5 bases outside the gene matches. This CDR3 is 15 amino acids long. The CDR3 DNA reads as TGTGCCAGCAGCTTAACGGGGACAGGTCCCTACGAGCAGTACTTC. Translating it yields CASSLTGTGPYEQYF.

The chain employs TRBV6-1 and TRBJ2-5, with D possibly TRBD2 on 6 matching bases. Between the trimmed V and J ends, which lost 5 bases and 2 bases, there was a span of 12 bases. The CDR3 extends over 14 amino acids. Germline assignment: CDR1 MNHNS and CDR2 SASEGT. The CDR3 reads CASSIRDSQETQYF. The CDR3, as DNA: TGTGCCAGCAGTATCCGGGACTCGCAAGAGACCCAGTACTTC.

DNA for the CDR3: TGTGCCAGCAGCTTCACCGAGGCGACAGATACGCAGTATTTT. Its protein is CASSFTEATDTQYF. This chain links TRBV7-8 with TRBJ2-3, with D uncertain. The CDR3 spans 14 residues. Trimming took 3 bases from V and 3 from J, leaving 10 bases between them. Germline V lookup: CDR1 SGHVS, CDR2 FQNEAQ. The full variable domain, in which reference TRBV7-8 and TRBJ2-3 provide the parts outside the CDR3, is GAGVSQSPRYKVAKRGQDVALRCDPISGHVSLFWYQQALGQGPEFLTYFQNEAQLDKSGLPSDRFFAERPEGSVSTLKIQRTQQEDSAVYLCASSFTEATDTQYFGPGTRLTVL.

This clonotype has just a few counts. This sequence joins TRBV3-1 and TRBJ2-7, with D possibly matching TRBD2 (6 bases). Germline V gene data show CDR1 as LGHDT and CDR2 as YNNKEL (reference sequence). This CDR3 region has 16 residues. With 0 bases removed from V and 0 bases from J, the gap between germline ends came to 12 bases. CDR3 residues: CASSQDRAGFSYEQYF. The CDR3 DNA reads as TGTGCCAGCAGCCAAGATCGGGCGGGGTTCTCCTACGAGCAGTACTTC.

This clonotype was picked up many times. This chain uses TRBV10-3 with TRBJ2-2, with 7 bases lining up with TRBD2. The junction had 5 bases not matched to a gene; V was cut back by 4 bases and J by 0 bases. Germline CDR1 is ENHRY and CDR2 is SYGVKD. This CDR3 contains 16 residues. Here the CDR3 reads CAISVGGATNTGELFF. The CDR3 nucleotides read TGTGCCATCAGTGTGGGAGGGGCCACGAACACCGGGGAGCTGTTTTTT.

This chain connects TRBV20-1 to TRBJ1-6, with no clear D. In germline, CDR1 is DFQATT, CDR2 SNEGSKA (reference sequence). V shed 6 bases and J shed 7 bases, with 10 bases lying between them. The CDR3 extends over 12 amino acids. CDR3 region: CSALKGNSPLHF. As DNA, the CDR3 is TGCAGTGCCCTCAAGGGCAATTCACCCCTCCACTTT.

This clonotype was seen at least ten times. This CDR3 is CASSQALTRNAQYF. Here the CDR3 DNA reads TGCGCCAGCAGCCAAGCCCTTACTAGAAATGCGCAGTATTTT. V is TRBV4-3 and J is TRBJ2-3; perhaps TRBD2 as D (5 bases). The CDR3 covers 14 residues. The germline V gene encodes CDR1 LGHNA and CDR2 YSLEER. The ends were cut back, 1 base at V and 10 bases at J, with 15 bases in the middle.